Following are 3 T cell receptor beta chains from one sample sequenced in a study of breast tumors, draining lymph nodes, adjacent tissues. TCRdb used MiXCR to reprocess the multiplex PCR reads, holding one entry per CDR3 protein. The table has 60,000 to 70,000 distinct CDR3 sequences, approximately 54% seen once; the top ten hold approximately 19%. Sequenced input: breast tumor tissue. The receptors originated from a female donor with breast cancer. Some clones in this sample may be carry-over from other donors' samples.

This clonotype has ten or more counts. This chain links TRBV4-3 with TRBJ2-5; TRBD2 agrees at 14 bases. V lost 3 bases, J lost 0 bases, and 6 bases stayed unmatched. The CDR3 is 18 residues long. From germline, CDR1 is LGHNA and CDR2 YSLEER. This chain's CDR3 is CASSQGTSGGSYQETQYF. The DNA for the CDR3 is TGCGCCAGCAGCCAGGGGACTAGCGGGGGAAGCTACCAAGAGACCCAGTACTTC.

This clonotype was counted ten times or more. The V gene is TRBV29-1, the J gene TRBJ2-2; TRBD2 matches 13 bases. The CDR3 has 16 residues. In germline, CDR1 is SQVTM, CDR2 ANQGSEA. V trimming: 6 bases; J trimming: 7 bases; junction bases outside the gene matches: 11. CDR3 sequence (DNA): TGCAGCGTACCACCCTGGACTAGCGGGAGTGGCGGGGAGCTGTTTTTT. Protein sequence: CSVPPWTSGSGGELFF.

This sequence joins TRBV10-2 and TRBJ2-7; 9 nucleotides line up with TRBD2. CDR3 length: 15 amino acids. The trim removed 2 bases at V and 2 bases at J, leaving 4 bases unmatched. Per germline, CDR1 WSHSY and CDR2 SAAADI. The CDR3 protein is CASSERPSGAYEQYF. The CDR3 coding sequence is TGCGCCAGCAGTGAGCGGCCTAGCGGGGCCTACGAGCAGTACTTC.